Listed below are T cell receptor beta chains from one sample, sequenced in a study of Graves' ophthalmopathy and Graves' hyperthyroidism. TCRdb fed the multiplex PCR reads into MiXCR, producing one record per CDR3 protein. This repertoire shows about 340,000 distinct CDR3 sequences, roughly 15% found once; its top ten account for roughly 12%. Material: peripheral blood. Receptors were obtained from an adult man with Graves' ophthalmopathy. Both conserved end residues are trimmed from each CDR3. D genes are given only for firm matches. For some rows the clone size is stated as once, few or many, or as a class when expanded; others skip it.

cdr3_aa | j_call | cdr3_length | d_call | v_call | clone_size
ASSQELQGRGYT | TRBJ1-2 | 12 | . | TRBV3-1 | many
ASSDSADGYQQY | TRBJ2-7 | 12 | . | TRBV6-4 | many
ASSATGGSGTQY | TRBJ2-5 | 12 | TRBD1 | TRBV7-3 | many
ASSGRRTEAF | TRBJ1-1 | 10 | . | TRBV19 | many
AWSVYRGHAF | TRBJ1-1 | 10 | TRBD1 | TRBV30 | many
ASSPIVRTSYEQY | TRBJ2-7 | 13 | . | TRBV6-2/TRBV6-3 | many
ASSFGGDNSPLH | TRBJ1-6 | 12 | . | TRBV12-3/TRBV12-4 | .
ASGLQEAFTEAF | TRBJ1-1 | 12 | . | TRBV6-1 | once
AISESIFEGNTEAF | TRBJ1-1 | 14 | . | TRBV10-3 | many
ASSVSGNTEAF | TRBJ1-1 | 11 | . | TRBV9 | many
ASSSRDRGVDTQY | TRBJ2-3 | 13 | TRBD1 | TRBV13 | many
SARPILGEQY | TRBJ2-7 | 10 | . | TRBV20-1 | few
ASRSDAQETQY | TRBJ2-5 | 11 | . | TRBV5-6 | many
ASSARGDSYNGYT | TRBJ1-2 | 13 | . | TRBV28 | many
ASSVAGDYGYT | TRBJ1-2 | 11 | . | TRBV9 | many
ATLAGGHGEQY | TRBJ2-7 | 11 | TRBD2 | TRBV6-5 | many
SATGLTYEQY | TRBJ2-7 | 10 | . | TRBV20-1 | many
SAVPGQGPEETQY | TRBJ2-5 | 13 | TRBD1 | TRBV20-1 | many
ASRRFRDMVQINYGYI | TRBJ1-2 | 16 | . | TRBV28 | .
AGNLNYGYT | TRBJ1-2 | 9 | . | TRBV28 | .
ASSQDWFAGGETQY | TRBJ2-5 | 14 | TRBD2 | TRBV4-2 | many
ASSNKLGNQETQY | TRBJ2-5 | 13 | . | TRBV28 | many
ASSLASGLKNIQY | TRBJ2-4 | 13 | . | TRBV12-3/TRBV12-4 | many
ASSQATPRGLGRPQH | TRBJ1-5 | 15 | TRBD1 | TRBV4-1 | many
ASVPGFGGVETQY | TRBJ2-5 | 13 | . | TRBV12-5 | .
ASSAYRGNQPQH | TRBJ1-5 | 12 | TRBD1 | TRBV12-3/TRBV12-4 | .
SAERSGNTIY | TRBJ1-3 | 10 | . | TRBV20-1 | many
ASSQPKCEQY | TRBJ2-7 | 10 | . | TRBV3-1 | many
ASTVARGRYEQS | TRBJ2-7 | 12 | . | TRBV2 | .
ASSEGTVQPQH | TRBJ1-5 | 11 | . | TRBV28 | many
ASQGARNQPQH | TRBJ1-5 | 11 | . | TRBV6-1 | many
ASSQFQGRDGYT | TRBJ1-2 | 12 | . | TRBV3-1 | .
ASSYSISGSLAKNIQY | TRBJ2-4 | 16 | TRBD2 | TRBV6-5 | many
ASSRAGNGLRGTEAF | TRBJ1-1 | 15 | . | TRBV6-2/TRBV6-3 | many
ASSPRPGTGGEQY | TRBJ2-7 | 13 | TRBD1 | TRBV7-8 | .
ASSLNRLGTGSSYEQY | TRBJ2-7 | 16 | . | TRBV12-3/TRBV12-4 | many
AWSGEKTQY | TRBJ2-5 | 9 | . | TRBV30 | many
ASRAGNGANVLT | TRBJ2-6 | 12 | . | TRBV6-1 | many
SAIQTGGPGDEQY | TRBJ2-7 | 13 | TRBD1 | TRBV20-1 | many
ASIRIQETQY | TRBJ2-5 | 10 | . | TRBV7-9 | many
ASIMAETQY | TRBJ2-5 | 9 | . | TRBV2 | many
ASSDLTDSYEQY | TRBJ2-7 | 12 | . | TRBV6-1 | few
ASSFPQGFLYGYT | TRBJ1-2 | 13 | . | TRBV28 | .
ASSRTGTSGRTYEQY | TRBJ2-7 | 15 | TRBD2 | TRBV6-1 | .
ASSLGSAGSEQY | TRBJ2-7 | 12 | . | TRBV5-1 | many
ASSYGGVEAF | TRBJ1-1 | 10 | . | TRBV6-5 | many
AISNGGTGETGELF | TRBJ2-2 | 14 | TRBD1 | TRBV10-3 | many
ASSNPDRGEETQY | TRBJ2-5 | 13 | TRBD1 | TRBV6-5 | many
ASSPRGQLARALETQY | TRBJ2-5 | 16 | TRBD2 | TRBV4-2 | many
ASSLWTDLTQY | TRBJ2-5 | 11 | . | TRBV5-5 | many
ASTKSRYYEQY | TRBJ2-7 | 11 | . | TRBV6-2/TRBV6-3 | .
ASSISIARNYGYT | TRBJ1-2 | 13 | . | TRBV19 | many
ASSSRTSGMGTGELF | TRBJ2-2 | 15 | TRBD2 | TRBV11-2 | .
ASSYDTGGQPQH | TRBJ1-5 | 12 | TRBD1 | TRBV7-8 | many
ASSATTGSSEQY | TRBJ2-7 | 12 | TRBD1 | TRBV7-2 | many